The clone carrying this TCR beta chain was detected only a few times. TCR beta CDR3 region amplification was performed from RNA transcripts. First-round RT-PCR of the TCR CDR3 relied on the HTBI primer set. TCRdb fed the multiplex PCR reads into MiXCR, producing one record per CDR3 protein. In the table there are about 480,000 distinct CDR3 sequences, around a fifth of which are singletons. This CDR3 contains 14 residues. CDR1 is MNHNS and CDR2 is SASEGT in the germline V gene. The J segment lost 2 bases and the V segment lost 5 bases, leaving 4 bases of the junction unmatched. The sample originates from a study of T cells in Graves' hyperthyroidism and ophthalmopathy.

This receptor was identified in a woman in her seventies with Graves' ophthalmopathy. Sequenced sample: blood. The chain employs TRBV6-1 and TRBJ2-3, with 7 bases lining up with TRBD1. The CDR3 protein is CASSTTGITDTQYF. The CDR3 coding sequence is TGTGCCAGCAGTACGACAGGGATCACAGATACGCAGTATTTT.